The rows below give T cell receptor beta chains drawn from one sample of a study of T-cell memory formation after mild COVID-19. Using its own MiXCR run on the 5' RACE reads, TCRdb lists one record per CDR3 protein. The data show about 55,000 distinct CDR3 sequences, 9.5% seen once. The sample consisted of PBMCs or a T cell subset sorted from them (not recorded which). The origin of the receptors is a man in his late teens or twenties who had mild COVID-19 (a few samples of this study predate the infection). Cell type and time point are not known. Each CDR3 is given with its conserved first and last residue. D genes are given only for firm matches. Clone size is stated in some rows and not others, as once, few, many or a class when expanded.

j_call v_call clone_size d_call cdr3_nt cdr3_aa
TRBJ1-1 TRBV7-9 few NA TGTGCCAGCTTCAGGGGCAGGCTGGGGACTGAAGCTTTCTTT CASFRGRLGTEAFF
TRBJ1-1 TRBV29-1 few NA TGCAGCGTTGAGGGGAACACTGAAGCTTTCTTT CSVEGNTEAFF
TRBJ1-2 TRBV4-2 NA TRBD1 TGTGCCAGCAGCCAGGGGGGACAGGAAACCTACTATGGCTACACCTTC CASSQGGQETYYGYTF
TRBJ2-6 TRBV12-3/TRBV12-4 few NA TGTGCCAGCAGCCCCGGGACCTTCTCTGGGGCCAACGTCCTGACTTTC CASSPGTFSGANVLTF
TRBJ2-2 TRBV18 few NA TGTGCCAGCTCACCGATCCCGGTCACCGGGGAGCTGTTTTTT CASSPIPVTGELFF
TRBJ1-1 TRBV7-2 few NA TGTGCCAGCAGCTTTTTAACAAACACTGAAGCTTTCTTT CASSFLTNTEAFF
TRBJ2-3 TRBV29-1 medium-sized NA TGCAGCGTTGAAGATGGGGGCTCGGATACGCAGTATTTT CSVEDGGSDTQYF
TRBJ2-1 TRBV10-2 few NA TGCGCCAGCAGCTTTGGGGCCTCCTACAATGAGCAGTTCTTC CASSFGASYNEQFF
TRBJ2-5 TRBV5-4 NA TRBD2 TGTGCCGGCGGTCGGGCTAGCGGGGCGGAGACCCAGTACTTC CAGGRASGAETQYF
TRBJ2-2 TRBV5-1 NA NA TGCGCCAGCAGCCCTAGTAGGGTGAACGCCGGGGAGCTGTTTTTT CASSPSRVNAGELFF
TRBJ1-5 TRBV28 NA TRBD1 TGTGCCAGCAGATCCACAGGGGTTTCCAATCAGCCCCAGCATTTT CASRSTGVSNQPQHF
TRBJ1-5 TRBV24-1 few NA TGTGCCACCAGTGATTCAGGGAATCAGCCCCAGCATTTT CATSDSGNQPQHF
TRBJ1-3 TRBV5-1 NA NA TGCGCCAGCAGCTTTGGGGGGGCCTCTGGAAACACCATATATTTT CASSFGGASGNTIYF
TRBJ1-2 TRBV20-1 NA NA TGCAGTGCTAGGTCACCGAACTATGGCTACACCTTC CSARSPNYGYTF
TRBJ1-5 TRBV7-9 few NA TGTGCCAGCAGCTTAGGTCCCCCTCAGCCCCAGCATTTT CASSLGPPQPQHF
TRBJ2-3 TRBV5-1 many TRBD2 TGCGCCAGCAGCAGTACTAGCGGGGGCACAGATACGCAGTATTTT CASSSTSGGTDTQYF
TRBJ2-1 TRBV2 NA NA TGTGCCAGCAATCCGGTGAGCTCCTACAATGAGCAGTTCTTC CASNPVSSYNEQFF
TRBJ1-1 TRBV6-5 NA NA TGTGCCAGCAGTGCCTTCTGGGAGAACACTGAAGCTTTCTTT CASSAFWENTEAFF
TRBJ2-7 TRBV9 NA NA TGTGCCAGCAGCGCCTCCGACCCTGGGAACGAGCAGTACTTC CASSASDPGNEQYF
TRBJ1-1 TRBV7-2 few NA TGTGCCAGCAGCTTAGTCCCCCCGGGACAGAACACTGAAGCTTTCTTT CASSLVPPGQNTEAFF
TRBJ1-1 TRBV7-9 NA NA TGTGCCAGCAGCTCACCCTTCCATGGTGCGAACACTGAAGCTTTCTTT CASSSPFHGANTEAFF
TRBJ2-6 TRBV2 NA NA TGTGCCAGCAGGGGGGACTCTGGGGCCAACGTCCTGACTTTC CASRGDSGANVLTF
TRBJ2-1 TRBV18 NA NA TGTGCCAGCGGGAAGGACAGCTACAATGAGCAGTTCTTC CASGKDSYNEQFF
TRBJ1-1 TRBV7-2 few TRBD1 TGTGCCAGCAGCTTAGGGTCAGGGGGCACTGAAGCTTTCTTT CASSLGSGGTEAFF
TRBJ2-5 TRBV12-3/TRBV12-4 NA TRBD1 TGTGCCAGCAGCTCCGGGACAGGGGAGGAGACCCAGTACTTC CASSSGTGEETQYF
TRBJ2-3 TRBV5-1 many NA TGCGCCAGCAGTACCGGGGGCGGCCCAGATACGCAGTATTTT CASSTGGGPDTQYF
TRBJ2-5 TRBV28 many TRBD2 TGTGCCAGCAGTTTGGGGGCGCCGGGACTAGCGGGGGCTTACCTCCAAGAGACCCAGTACTTC CASSLGAPGLAGAYLQETQYF
TRBJ2-7 TRBV5-1 NA NA TGCGCCAGCAGCTTAGAGCCGGGCTACTCCTACGAGCAGTACTTC CASSLEPGYSYEQYF
TRBJ1-5 TRBV4-3 few TRBD1 TGCGCCAGCAGCCAAGAGTTCACAGGGGATCAGCCCCAGCATTTT CASSQEFTGDQPQHF
TRBJ1-2 TRBV4-2 NA NA TGTGCCAGCAGCCACCCCGGGGGGAGCAGGGAGGATGGCTACACCTTC CASSHPGGSREDGYTF
TRBJ2-3 TRBV5-1 few TRBD1 TGCGCCAGCAGCGTCCAGGGGGCCCCCACAGATACGCAGTATTTT CASSVQGAPTDTQYF
TRBJ1-5 TRBV12-3/TRBV12-4 NA NA TGTGCCAGCAGATCAGGGGTCTATAGCAATCAGCCCCAGCATTTT CASRSGVYSNQPQHF
TRBJ2-3 TRBV4-3 NA TRBD2 TGCGCCAGCAGCCAAGAAGCCTCCCTAGCGGGGGCCTCAGATACGCAGTATTTT CASSQEASLAGASDTQYF
TRBJ2-5 TRBV20-1 NA TRBD1 TGCAGTGCTCCAGACAGGGGGGAGACCCAGTACTTC CSAPDRGETQYF
TRBJ2-4 TRBV5-1 many NA TGCGCCAGCAGCTTCGAAGGTCAGCGGTACAAAAACATTCAGTACTTC CASSFEGQRYKNIQYF
TRBJ2-4 TRBV20-1 NA NA TGCAGTGCTAGAGAATCAAACAAAAACATTCAGTACTTC CSARESNKNIQYF
TRBJ2-4 TRBV20-1 few NA TGCAGTGCTAGAGCCGACGGATTGAGGTACATTCAGTACTTC CSARADGLRYIQYF
TRBJ1-3 TRBV18 NA NA TGTGCCAGCTCACCATCGAGGGGACCTGGAAACACCATATATTTT CASSPSRGPGNTIYF
TRBJ2-1 TRBV5-1 few TRBD2 TGCGCCAGCAGCTTGGAGGGGACTAGCTTATACAATGAGCAGTTCTTC CASSLEGTSLYNEQFF
TRBJ2-5 TRBV7-2 NA NA TGTGCCAGCAGCCTCTGGGACTTGCAAGAGACCCAGTACTTC CASSLWDLQETQYF
TRBJ2-5 TRBV11-2 NA NA TGTGCCAGCGCCCGGCCGGGACGTAGCCAAGAGACCCAGTACTTC CASARPGRSQETQYF
TRBJ1-3 TRBV12-3/TRBV12-4 NA NA TGTGCCAGCAGTTTAGGGGCAAACTCTGGAAACACCATATATTTT CASSLGANSGNTIYF
TRBJ2-2 TRBV5-1 many TRBD2 TGCGCCAGCAGGTCACTAGCGACGAACACCGGGGAGCTGTTTTTT CASRSLATNTGELFF
TRBJ2-7 TRBV3-1 NA TRBD1 TGTGCCAGCAGCCGTGGACAGGTCCAATCCTACGAGCAGTACTTC CASSRGQVQSYEQYF
TRBJ2-3 TRBV7-2 many NA TGTGCCAGCAGCTTGGGCAGGAGCACAGATACGCAGTATTTT CASSLGRSTDTQYF
TRBJ2-5 TRBV5-1 few TRBD1 TGCGCCAGCAGCTTGGAGGCAGGGGGTGAGACCCAGTACTTC CASSLEAGGETQYF
TRBJ1-3 TRBV2 NA NA TGTGCCAGCAGTGAAAGAGCTGGAAACACCATATATTTT CASSERAGNTIYF
TRBJ1-5 TRBV30 few TRBD1 TGTGCCTGGAGTGTGACAGGGTTAAATCAGCCCCAGCATTTT CAWSVTGLNQPQHF
TRBJ2-5 TRBV12-3/TRBV12-4 NA TRBD2 TGTGCCAGCAGTTTAATGGGGACTAGCGTGGAGACCCAGTACTTC CASSLMGTSVETQYF
TRBJ2-3 TRBV12-5 NA NA TGTGCTAGTGTAAGGCCGACCAACACAGATACGCAGTATTTT CASVRPTNTDTQYF
TRBJ1-1 TRBV11-2 NA NA TGTGCCAGCAGCTTAGATTGGTCTCCGAACACTGAAGCTTTCTTT CASSLDWSPNTEAFF
TRBJ2-5 TRBV5-1 NA NA TGCGCCAGCAGCTTCGGGTCTTCAGGTCTGCAAGAGACCCAGTACTTC CASSFGSSGLQETQYF
TRBJ2-2 TRBV7-3 medium-sized NA TGTGCCAGCAGGCCGTCCAGGGGGAACACCGGGGAGCTGTTTTTT CASRPSRGNTGELFF
TRBJ1-1 TRBV7-9 few NA TGTGCCAGCAGCCTGACACGTAACACTGAAGCTTTCTTT CASSLTRNTEAFF
TRBJ2-5 TRBV2 NA NA TGTGCCAGCAGCCCGGACCATACCGGCGGAGAGACCCAGTACTTC CASSPDHTGGETQYF